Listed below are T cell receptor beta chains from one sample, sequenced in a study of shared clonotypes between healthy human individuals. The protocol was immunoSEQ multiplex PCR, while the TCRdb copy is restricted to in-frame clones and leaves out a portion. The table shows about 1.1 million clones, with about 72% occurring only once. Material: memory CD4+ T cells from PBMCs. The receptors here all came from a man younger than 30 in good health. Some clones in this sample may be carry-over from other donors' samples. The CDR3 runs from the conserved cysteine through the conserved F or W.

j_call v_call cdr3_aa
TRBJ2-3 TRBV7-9 CASSRSKDTQYF
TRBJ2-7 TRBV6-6 CASSFDRVGDEQYF
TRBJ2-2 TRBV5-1 CASSSRWGGTGELFF
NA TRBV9 CASSKLPQTGQRSYEQYF
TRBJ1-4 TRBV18 CASSPRTAYEKLFF
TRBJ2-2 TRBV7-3 CASSPSRGGNTGELFF
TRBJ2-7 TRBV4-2 CASSKDRGLNEQYF
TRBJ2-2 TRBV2 CASSEEGLTNTGELFF
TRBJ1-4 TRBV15 CATSRDLGRGISQKLFF
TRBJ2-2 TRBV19 CASRNTGGTGELFF
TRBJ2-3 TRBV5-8 CASSLAPGVGTDTQYF
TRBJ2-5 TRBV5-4 CASSRGGDKETQYF
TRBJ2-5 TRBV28 CASSPGTGGVETQYF
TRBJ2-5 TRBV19 CASSQSGSVETQYF
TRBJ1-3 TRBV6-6 CAVVLDGGNTIYF
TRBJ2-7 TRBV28 CASNLGGAGGHEQYF
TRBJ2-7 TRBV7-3 CASSTDRVGEQYF
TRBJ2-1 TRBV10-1 CASSDPGLGRNEQFF
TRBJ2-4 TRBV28 CASHGGAVAKNIQYF
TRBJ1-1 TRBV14 CASSLRPSQGKEAFF
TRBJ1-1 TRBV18 CASSSTGTGGMDTEAFF
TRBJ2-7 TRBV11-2 CASSPGLGAYEQYF
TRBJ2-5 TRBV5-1 CASSFGETQYF
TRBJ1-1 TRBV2 CASRATGGTEAFF
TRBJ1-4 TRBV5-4 CASSARGVTNEKLFF
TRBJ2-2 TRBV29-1 CSAMRAGVGTGELFF
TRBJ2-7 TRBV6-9 CASSSLKTENSISYEQYF
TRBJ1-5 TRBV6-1 CASSEGQGARQPQHF
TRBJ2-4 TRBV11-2 CASSILREGGNIQYF
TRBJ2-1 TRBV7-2 CASSFIAGGPYNEQFF
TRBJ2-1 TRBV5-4 CASSSGLLDNEQFF
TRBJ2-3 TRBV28 CASSHRQFRGTDTQYF
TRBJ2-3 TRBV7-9 CASSLGQADGDTQYF
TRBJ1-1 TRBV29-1 CSGAGHTNTEAFF
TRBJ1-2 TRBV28 CASSNFRGGVGYTF
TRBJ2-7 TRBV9 CASSPRDRASYEQYF
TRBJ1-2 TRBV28 CASSLYRENYGYTF
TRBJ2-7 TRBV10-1 CASSDFAAGAYEQYF
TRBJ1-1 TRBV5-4 CASSLIENTEAFF
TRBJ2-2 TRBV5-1 CASTPGTLNTGELFF
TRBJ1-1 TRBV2 CASSGGLTEAFF
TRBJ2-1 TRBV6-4 CASSEVWGQYNEQFF
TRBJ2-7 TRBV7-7 CASSLAWNYEQYF
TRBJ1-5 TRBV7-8 CASSLEDLQPQHF
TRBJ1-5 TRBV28 CASSFYGSNNQPQHF
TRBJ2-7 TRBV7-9 CASSLVRGSSEQYF
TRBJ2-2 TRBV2 CASSQSRLNTGELFF
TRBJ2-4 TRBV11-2 CASSLEGGGAGGENIQYF
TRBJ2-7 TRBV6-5 CATGWDEQYF
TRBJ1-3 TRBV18 CASSLWTDSGNTIYF
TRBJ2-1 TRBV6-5 CASSRQGSSYNEQFF
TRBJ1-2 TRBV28 CASSPHGHYGYTF
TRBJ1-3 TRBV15 CATSSPGTVRNTIYF
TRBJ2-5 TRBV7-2 CASSLNSGGAQETQYF
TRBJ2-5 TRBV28 CASSPRLGFGQETQYF